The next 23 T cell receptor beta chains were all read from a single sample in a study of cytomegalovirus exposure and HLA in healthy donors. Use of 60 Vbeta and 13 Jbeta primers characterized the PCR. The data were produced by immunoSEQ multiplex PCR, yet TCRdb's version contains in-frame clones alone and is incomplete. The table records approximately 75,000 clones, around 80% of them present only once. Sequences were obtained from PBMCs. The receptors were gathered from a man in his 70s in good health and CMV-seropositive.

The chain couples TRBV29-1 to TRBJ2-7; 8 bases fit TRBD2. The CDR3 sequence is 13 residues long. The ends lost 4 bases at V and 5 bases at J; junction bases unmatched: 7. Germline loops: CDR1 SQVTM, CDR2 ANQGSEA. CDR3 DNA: TGCAGCGTTGTGCATGGGACTAGGCACGAGCAGTACTTC. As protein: CSVVHGTRHEQYF.

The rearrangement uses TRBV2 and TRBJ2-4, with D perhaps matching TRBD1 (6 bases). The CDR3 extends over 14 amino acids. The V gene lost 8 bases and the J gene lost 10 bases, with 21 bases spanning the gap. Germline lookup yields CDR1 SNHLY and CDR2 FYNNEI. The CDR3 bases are TGTGCCAGCGATCAGGGGCTATGGGGTGGGATTCAGTACTTC. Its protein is CASDQGLWGGIQYF.

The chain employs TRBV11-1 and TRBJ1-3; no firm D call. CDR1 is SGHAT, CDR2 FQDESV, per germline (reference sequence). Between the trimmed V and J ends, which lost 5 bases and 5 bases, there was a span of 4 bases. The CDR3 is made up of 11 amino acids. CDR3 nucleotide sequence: TGTGCCAGCAGCCAAAGAAACACCATATATTTT. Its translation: CASSQRNTIYF.

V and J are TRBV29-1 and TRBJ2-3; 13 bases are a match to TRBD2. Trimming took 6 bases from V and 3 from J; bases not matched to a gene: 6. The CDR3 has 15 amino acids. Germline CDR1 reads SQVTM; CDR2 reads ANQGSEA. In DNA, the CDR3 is TGCAGCGTCGGACTAGCGGGAGTTAGAACAGATACGCAGTATTTT. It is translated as CSVGLAGVRTDTQYF.

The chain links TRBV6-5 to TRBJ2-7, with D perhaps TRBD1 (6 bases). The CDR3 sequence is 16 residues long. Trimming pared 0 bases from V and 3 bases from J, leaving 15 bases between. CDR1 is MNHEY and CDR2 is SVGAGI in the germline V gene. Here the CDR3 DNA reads TGTGCCAGCAGTTACTCGATTCGCGGCAGGGGCTACGAGCAGTACTTC. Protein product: CASSYSIRGRGYEQYF.

CDR3 sequence: CSVDGGGRAGAGNTIYF. CDR3 in DNA: TGCAGCGTCGACGGCGGGGGCAGGGCGGGAGCTGGAAACACCATATATTTT. This rearrangement joins TRBV29-1 to TRBJ1-3; D is possibly TRBD1 (6 bases). CDR3 length: 17 residues. The ends were cut back, 6 bases at V and 2 bases at J, with 23 bases in the middle. Germline values: CDR1 SQVTM, CDR2 ANQGSEA. Full variable domain (rest looked up from reference TRBV29-1 and TRBJ1-3): SAVISQKPSRDICQRGTSLTIQCQVDSQVTMMFWYRQQPGQSLTLIATANQGSEATYESGFVIDKFPISRPNLTFSTLTVSNMSPEDSSIYLCSVDGGGRAGAGNTIYFGEGSWLTVV.

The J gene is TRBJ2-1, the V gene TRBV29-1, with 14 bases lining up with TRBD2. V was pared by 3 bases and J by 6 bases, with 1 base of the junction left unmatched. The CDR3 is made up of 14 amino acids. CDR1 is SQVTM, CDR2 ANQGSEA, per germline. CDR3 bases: TGCAGCGTTGAGGGACTAGCGGGAGCCAATGAGCAGTTCTTC. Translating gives CSVEGLAGANEQFF.

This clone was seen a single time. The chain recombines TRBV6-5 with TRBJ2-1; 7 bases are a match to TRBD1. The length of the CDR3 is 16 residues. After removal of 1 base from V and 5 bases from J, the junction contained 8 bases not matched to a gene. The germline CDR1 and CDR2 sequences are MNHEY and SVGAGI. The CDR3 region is CASSYWATGDNNEQFF. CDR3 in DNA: TGTGCCAGCAGTTACTGGGCTACAGGGGATAACAATGAGCAGTTCTTC.

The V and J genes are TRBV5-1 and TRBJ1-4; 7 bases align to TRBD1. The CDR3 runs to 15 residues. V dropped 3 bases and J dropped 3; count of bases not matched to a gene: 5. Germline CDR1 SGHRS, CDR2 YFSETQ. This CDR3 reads CASSSSGTANEKLFF. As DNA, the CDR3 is TGCGCCAGCAGCTCCTCGGGGACAGCTAATGAAAAACTGTTTTTT. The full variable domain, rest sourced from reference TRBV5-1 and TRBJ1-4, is KAGVTQTPRYLIKTRGQQVTLSCSPISGHRSVSWYQQTPGQGLQFLFEYFSETQRNKGNFPGRFSGRQFSNSRSEMNVSTLELGDSALYLCASSSSGTANEKLFFGSGTQLSVL.

The CDR3: CASSQELAGSSGNTIYF. The CDR3 DNA reads as TGCGCCAGCAGCCAAGAATTGGCGGGGAGCTCTGGAAACACCATATATTTT. The V gene is TRBV4-1, the J gene TRBJ1-3; the D is unclear. Germline V lookup: CDR1 MGHRA, CDR2 YSYEKL. Trimming cost V 0 bases and J 0 bases, with 12 bases left between them. CDR3 length: 17 residues.

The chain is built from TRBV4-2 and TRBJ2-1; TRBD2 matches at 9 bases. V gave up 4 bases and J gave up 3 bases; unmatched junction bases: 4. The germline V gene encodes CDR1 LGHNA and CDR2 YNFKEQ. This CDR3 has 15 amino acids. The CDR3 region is CASSLRLADYNEQFF. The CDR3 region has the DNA TGTGCCAGCAGCCTAAGACTAGCGGACTACAATGAGCAGTTCTTC.

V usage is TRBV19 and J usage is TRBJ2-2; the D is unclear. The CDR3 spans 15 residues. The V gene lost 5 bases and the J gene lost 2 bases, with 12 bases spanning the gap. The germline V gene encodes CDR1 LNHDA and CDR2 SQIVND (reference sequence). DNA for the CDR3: TGTGCCAGTAGTCGGGTAGGCACCAACACCGGGGAGCTGTTTTTT. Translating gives CASSRVGTNTGELFF.

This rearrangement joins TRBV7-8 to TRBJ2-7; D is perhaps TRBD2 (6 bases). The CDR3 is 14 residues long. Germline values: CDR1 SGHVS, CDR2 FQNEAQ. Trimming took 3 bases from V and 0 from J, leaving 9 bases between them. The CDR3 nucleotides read TGTGCCAGCAGCTTTCTAGCGTTCTCCTACGAGCAGTACTTC. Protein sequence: CASSFLAFSYEQYF.

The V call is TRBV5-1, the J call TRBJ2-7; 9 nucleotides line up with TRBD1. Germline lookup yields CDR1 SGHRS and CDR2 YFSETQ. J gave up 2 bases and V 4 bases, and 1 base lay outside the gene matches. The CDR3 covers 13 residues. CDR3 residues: CASSRDRAYEQYF. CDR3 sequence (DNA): TGCGCCAGCAGCAGGGACAGGGCCTACGAGCAGTACTTC.

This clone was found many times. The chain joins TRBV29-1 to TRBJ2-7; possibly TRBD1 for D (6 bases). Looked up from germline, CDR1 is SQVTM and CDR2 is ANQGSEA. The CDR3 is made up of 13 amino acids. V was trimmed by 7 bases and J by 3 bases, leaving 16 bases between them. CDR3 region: CSARGQDFYEQYF. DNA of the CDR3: TGCAGCGCCAGGGGTCAGGATTTCTACGAGCAGTACTTC.

The CDR3 sequence is CASSEASGSETQYF. The CDR3 DNA sequence: TGTGCCAGCAGTGAAGCCTCAGGGTCAGAGACCCAGTACTTC. This sequence joins TRBV2 and TRBJ2-5; tentative D call: TRBD1 (5 bases). There are 14 residues in the CDR3. The germline gives CDR1 SNHLY, CDR2 FYNNEI. Trimming removed 0 bases from V and 4 bases from J, with 9 bases in between.

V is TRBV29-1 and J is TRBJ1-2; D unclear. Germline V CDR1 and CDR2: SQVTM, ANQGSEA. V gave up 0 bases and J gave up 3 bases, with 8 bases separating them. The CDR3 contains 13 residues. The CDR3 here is CSVEDGKDYGYTF. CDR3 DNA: TGCAGCGTTGAAGACGGGAAGGACTATGGCTACACCTTC.

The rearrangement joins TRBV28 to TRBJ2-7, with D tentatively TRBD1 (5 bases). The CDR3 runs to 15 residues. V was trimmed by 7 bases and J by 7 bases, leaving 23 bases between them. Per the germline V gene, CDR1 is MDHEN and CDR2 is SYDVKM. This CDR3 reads CASTSPGRTLREQYF. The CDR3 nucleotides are TGTGCCAGCACCAGCCCAGGGCGTACCTTAAGGGAGCAGTACTTC.

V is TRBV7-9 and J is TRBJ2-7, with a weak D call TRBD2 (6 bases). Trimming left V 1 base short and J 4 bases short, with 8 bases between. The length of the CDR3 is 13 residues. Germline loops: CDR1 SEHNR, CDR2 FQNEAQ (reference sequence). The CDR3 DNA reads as TGTGCCAGCAGCTTAGTGGGGGGATACGAGCAGTACTTC. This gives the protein CASSLVGGYEQYF.

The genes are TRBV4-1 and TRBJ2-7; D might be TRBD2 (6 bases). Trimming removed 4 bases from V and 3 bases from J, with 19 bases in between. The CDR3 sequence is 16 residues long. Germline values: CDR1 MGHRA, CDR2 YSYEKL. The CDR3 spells CASSPDSGRGDYEQYF. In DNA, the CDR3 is TGCGCCAGCAGCCCAGATAGCGGACGGGGAGACTACGAGCAGTACTTC.

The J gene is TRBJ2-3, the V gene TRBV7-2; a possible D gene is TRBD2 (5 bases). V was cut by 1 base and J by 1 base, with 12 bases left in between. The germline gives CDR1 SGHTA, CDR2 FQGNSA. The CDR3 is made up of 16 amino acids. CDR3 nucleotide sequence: TGTGCCAGCAGCTTAGTTGGTAGCGCCCGCACAGATACGCAGTATTTT. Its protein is CASSLVGSARTDTQYF.

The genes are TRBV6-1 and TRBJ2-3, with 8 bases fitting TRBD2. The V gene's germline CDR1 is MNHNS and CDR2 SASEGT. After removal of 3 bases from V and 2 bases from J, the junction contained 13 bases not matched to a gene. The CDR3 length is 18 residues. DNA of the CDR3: TGTGCCAGCAGTGAGACGATGGTAGCGGGGCTTATCACAGATACGCAGTATTTT. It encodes CASSETMVAGLITDTQYF.

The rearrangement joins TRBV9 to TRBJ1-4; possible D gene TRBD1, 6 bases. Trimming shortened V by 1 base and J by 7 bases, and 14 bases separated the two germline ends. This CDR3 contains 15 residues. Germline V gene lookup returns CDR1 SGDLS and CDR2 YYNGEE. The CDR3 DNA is TGTGCCAGCAGCGTACAGACAGGACCCTTTGAAAAACTGTTTTTT. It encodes CASSVQTGPFEKLFF.